The 22 T cell receptor beta chains reported below all come from one sample, sequenced in a study of identical twins. TCRdb re-called the 5' RACE reads through MiXCR, storing one row per CDR3 protein. This sample has 400,000 to 650,000 distinct CDR3 sequences; roughly a fifth occur once, and the top ten carry under 0.95%. The same data also went into a second study, on T cells expressing NK-cell markers.

Sequences were obtained from CD4+ T cells sorted from blood. The source is a woman aged 18 to 35 in good health.

The rearrangement joins TRBV9 to TRBJ1-2; D possibly corresponds to TRBD1 (5 bases). The CDR3 spans 17 residues. V lost 0 bases and J 3 bases, leaving 18 bases between the germline ends. The germline V gene encodes CDR1 SGDLS and CDR2 YYNGEE. The CDR3 DNA reads as TGTGCCAGCAGCGTAGATGGGGGTACCCGGCGTGACTATGGCTACACCTTC. This gives the protein CASSVDGGTRRDYGYTF.

This clonotype was counted many times. The chain carries TRBV12-3 or TRBV12-4 and TRBJ2-5; maybe TRBD2 (5 bases). This CDR3 comprises 15 residues. Trimming took 6 bases from V and 5 from J, leaving 19 bases between them. The CDR3, as DNA: TGTGCCAGCAGGGCCGAAGCGGCACCGGGTGAGACCCAGTACTTC. Protein: CASRAEAAPGETQYF.

The chain carries TRBV5-6 and TRBJ1-1; the D is unclear. Trimming removed 4 bases at V and 7 bases at J, with 11 bases between. The germline V gene has CDR1 SGHDT and CDR2 YYEEEE. This CDR3 spans 12 amino acids. The CDR3 region is CASSLGLGEAFF. The CDR3 region has the DNA TGTGCCAGCAGCCTCGGGTTGGGTGAAGCTTTCTTT.

Ten or more counts support this clonotype. The chain employs TRBV6-1 and TRBJ1-1, with D perhaps matching TRBD1 (5 bases). From germline, CDR1 is MNHNS and CDR2 SASEGT. V shed 6 bases and J shed 1 base, with 18 bases lying between them. The CDR3 has 16 amino acids. CDR3 region: CASSEGLLGSNTEAFF. The CDR3 nucleotides read TGTGCCAGCAGCGAGGGACTCCTGGGATCGAACACTGAAGCTTTCTTT.

The V gene is TRBV7-6, the J gene TRBJ2-5; no firm D call. Germline V gene data show CDR1 as SGHVS and CDR2 as FNYEAQ. This CDR3 comprises 12 residues. V lost 5 bases and J lost 1, with 5 bases in between. CDR3 region: CASSAVQETQYF. The CDR3, as DNA: TGTGCCAGCAGCGCCGTCCAAGAGACCCAGTACTTC.

There are a few counts of this clonotype. The rearrangement links TRBV7-2 to TRBJ2-1; the match to TRBD2 covers 11 bases. CDR1 is SGHTA, CDR2 FQGNSA, per germline. The junction had 4 bases not matched to a gene; V was cut back by 2 bases and J by 7 bases. The CDR3 length is 15 residues. CDR3 residues: CASSLILAGVNEQFF. The CDR3 nucleotides read TGTGCCAGCAGCTTAATACTAGCGGGAGTAAATGAGCAGTTCTTC. The full variable domain, with the rest looked up from reference TRBV7-2 and TRBJ2-1, is GAGVSQSPSNKVTEKGKDVELRCDPISGHTALYWYRQSLGQGLEFLIYFQGNSAPDKSGLPSDRFSAERTGGSVSTLTIQRTQQEDSAVYLCASSLILAGVNEQFFGPGTRLTVL.

The V call is TRBV10-1, the J call TRBJ2-1; D gene uncertain. The CDR3 totals 11 residues. Germline values: CDR1 WNHNN, CDR2 SYGVQD (reference sequence). The V end was cut by 6 bases, the J end by 10 bases, with 10 bases between. The CDR3 sequence is CASSNGREQFF. In DNA, the CDR3 is TGCGCCAGCAGCAACGGACGGGAGCAGTTCTTC.

This chain links TRBV12-3 or TRBV12-4 with TRBJ2-3, with D possibly called TRBD1 or TRBD2 (6 bases each). The CDR3 is made up of 14 amino acids. V shed 3 bases and J shed 7 bases, with 14 bases lying between them. The CDR3 protein is CASSFLGGENTQYF. In DNA, the CDR3 is TGTGCCAGCAGTTTTTTGGGGGGCGAGAATACGCAGTATTTT.

This clonotype came up a few times. The V call is TRBV7-2, the J call TRBJ2-3; D possibly corresponds to TRBD2 (6 bases). The germline V and J ends were trimmed by 1 base and 2 bases, with 10 bases remaining between them. This CDR3 contains 15 residues. CDR1 and CDR2 from the germline V gene are SGHTA and FQGNSA. The DNA of the CDR3 is TGTGCCAGCAGCTTAGTGGGACTTACCACAGATACGCAGTATTTT. Residues: CASSLVGLTTDTQYF.

This sequence joins TRBV29-1 and TRBJ1-4; unclear D gene. Trimming left V 7 bases short and J 10 bases short, with 13 bases between. The CDR3 is 11 residues long. The V gene's germline CDR1 is SQVTM and CDR2 ANQGSEA. CDR3 DNA: TGCAGCGGAATCTCACGGGGAAAACTGTTTTTT. Residues: CSGISRGKLFF.

The chain combines TRBV20-1 with TRBJ2-6; D may match TRBD1 or TRBD2 (5 bases each). The CDR3 has 14 amino acids. Trimming pared 5 bases from V and 1 base from J, leaving 9 bases between. Germline CDR1 is DFQATT and CDR2 is SNEGSKA (reference sequence). The chain's CDR3 is CSALEGSGANVLTF. The CDR3, as DNA: TGCAGTGCTCTAGAGGGGTCTGGGGCCAACGTCCTGACTTTC.

This clonotype was seen a few times. The genes are TRBV10-3 and TRBJ2-2, with 8 bases lining up with TRBD1. CDR1 is ENHRY and CDR2 is SYGVKD in the germline V gene. V was pared by 0 bases and J by 1 base, with 1 base of the junction left unmatched. This CDR3 comprises 16 residues. The CDR3 protein is CAISESDRVNTGELFF. The CDR3 DNA follows: TGTGCCATCAGTGAGTCGGACAGGGTGAACACCGGGGAGCTGTTTTTT.

The table lists this clonotype with a few counts. The chain has TRBV15 and TRBJ2-7; either TRBD1 or TRBD2 may supply D (7 bases each). This CDR3 has 13 amino acids. Trimming took 9 bases from V and 3 from J, leaving 15 bases between them. CDR1 is LNHNV and CDR2 is YYDKDF in the germline V gene (reference sequence). CDR3 amino acids: CATGRGGNYEQYF. Written as DNA, the CDR3 is TGTGCCACTGGCAGGGGGGGAAACTACGAGCAGTACTTC. Filled out from reference TRBV15 and TRBJ2-7, the complete variable domain reads DAMVIQNPRYQVTQFGKPVTLSCSQTLNHNVMYWYQQKSSQAPKLLFHYYDKDFNNEADTPDNFQSRRPNTSFCFLDIRSPGLGDTAMYLCATGRGGNYEQYFGPGTRLTVT.

The rearrangement joins TRBV24-1 to TRBJ2-5; 10 nucleotides match TRBD1. The CDR3 has 14 amino acids. Per the germline V gene, CDR1 is KGHDR and CDR2 is SFDVKD. With 9 bases clipped from V and 6 bases from J, the junction kept 9 bases outside the gene matches. The CDR3, as DNA: TGTGCCACCGACCCGGGACAGGGGTTGAAGACCCAGTACTTC. Its protein is CATDPGQGLKTQYF.

The J gene is TRBJ2-2, the V gene TRBV5-1; 8 bases align to TRBD2. This CDR3 region has 17 residues. The V gene's germline CDR1 is SGHRS and CDR2 YFSETQ. J was trimmed by 2 bases and V by 2 bases; bases with no gene match: 8. The CDR3 DNA follows: TGCGCCAGCAGCTTTAATCCGCGGGAGGCCAACACCGGGGAGCTGTTTTTT. This gives the protein CASSFNPREANTGELFF.

As DNA, the CDR3 is TGCAGTGCTAGGACTGACGATTTAGAGCAGTACTTC. Translation: CSARTDDLEQYF. The V and J genes are TRBV20-1 and TRBJ2-7; D unresolved. The CDR3 sequence is 12 residues long. Germline CDR1 and CDR2: DFQATT and SNEGSKA (reference sequence). V was cut by 3 bases and J by 7 bases, with 13 bases left in between.

The V gene is TRBV19, the J gene TRBJ2-1, with D perhaps being TRBD1 or TRBD2 (5 bases each). The CDR3 is made up of 13 amino acids. Germline CDR1 reads LNHDA; CDR2 reads SQIVND (reference sequence). The V end was cut by 10 bases, the J end by 6 bases, with 16 bases between. Written as DNA, the CDR3 is TGTGCCACCTCCGGGTTTGGGGGCAATGAGCAGTTCTTC. Translating it yields CATSGFGGNEQFF.

The chain uses TRBV12-5 and TRBJ2-1; 13 bases agree with TRBD2. The CDR3 runs to 19 residues. Germline CDR1 and CDR2: LGHNT and FRNRAP. The trim removed 2 bases at V and 1 base at J, leaving 8 bases unmatched. CDR3 nucleotide sequence: TGTGCTAGTGGTTTGACTAGGACTAGCGGGAGTATATCCTACAATGAGCAGTTCTTC. Translated, it gives CASGLTRTSGSISYNEQFF.

There are a few counts of this clonotype. The chain joins TRBV25-1 to TRBJ2-1, with a tentative D call TRBD2 (5 bases). The CDR3 is 16 residues long. V was cut by 4 bases and J by 7 bases, with 20 bases left in between. CDR1 is MGHDK, CDR2 SYGVNS, per germline. The CDR3 DNA follows: TGTGCCAGCAGTGGGTTCGGACTTAGAGGATTAAATGAGCAGTTCTTC. It translates to CASSGFGLRGLNEQFF.

This clonotype has just a few counts. The CDR3 bases are TGTGCCAGCAGCTCCCCGCTTTCGGGGAGGGATCTCTATGGCTACACCTTC. Its translation: CASSSPLSGRDLYGYTF. The gene calls are TRBV7-9 and TRBJ1-2; D gene ambiguous. The CDR3 contains 17 residues. CDR1 SEHNR and CDR2 FQNEAQ come from the germline V gene (reference sequence). Trimming removed 4 bases from V and 4 bases from J, with 22 bases in between.

In this sample, this clonotype turned up once. The rearrangement joins TRBV3-1 to TRBJ2-7; 8 nucleotides align to TRBD2. This CDR3 has 14 residues. Germline V CDR1 and CDR2: LGHDT, YNNKEL (reference sequence). Trimming at V came to 3 bases and at J to 1 base, leaving 2 bases not matched to a gene. DNA of the CDR3: TGTGCCAGCAGCCAGCGGGAGGTTTCCTACGAGCAGTACTTC. It encodes CASSQREVSYEQYF.

This clonotype was counted many times. This chain connects TRBV12-3 or TRBV12-4 to TRBJ2-7; D is undetermined. V lost 3 bases and J 1 base, leaving 7 bases between the germline ends. The CDR3 has 13 residues. CDR3 DNA: TGTGCCAGCAGTTTCTTAGGATCCTACGAGCAGTACTTC. Its translation: CASSFLGSYEQYF.